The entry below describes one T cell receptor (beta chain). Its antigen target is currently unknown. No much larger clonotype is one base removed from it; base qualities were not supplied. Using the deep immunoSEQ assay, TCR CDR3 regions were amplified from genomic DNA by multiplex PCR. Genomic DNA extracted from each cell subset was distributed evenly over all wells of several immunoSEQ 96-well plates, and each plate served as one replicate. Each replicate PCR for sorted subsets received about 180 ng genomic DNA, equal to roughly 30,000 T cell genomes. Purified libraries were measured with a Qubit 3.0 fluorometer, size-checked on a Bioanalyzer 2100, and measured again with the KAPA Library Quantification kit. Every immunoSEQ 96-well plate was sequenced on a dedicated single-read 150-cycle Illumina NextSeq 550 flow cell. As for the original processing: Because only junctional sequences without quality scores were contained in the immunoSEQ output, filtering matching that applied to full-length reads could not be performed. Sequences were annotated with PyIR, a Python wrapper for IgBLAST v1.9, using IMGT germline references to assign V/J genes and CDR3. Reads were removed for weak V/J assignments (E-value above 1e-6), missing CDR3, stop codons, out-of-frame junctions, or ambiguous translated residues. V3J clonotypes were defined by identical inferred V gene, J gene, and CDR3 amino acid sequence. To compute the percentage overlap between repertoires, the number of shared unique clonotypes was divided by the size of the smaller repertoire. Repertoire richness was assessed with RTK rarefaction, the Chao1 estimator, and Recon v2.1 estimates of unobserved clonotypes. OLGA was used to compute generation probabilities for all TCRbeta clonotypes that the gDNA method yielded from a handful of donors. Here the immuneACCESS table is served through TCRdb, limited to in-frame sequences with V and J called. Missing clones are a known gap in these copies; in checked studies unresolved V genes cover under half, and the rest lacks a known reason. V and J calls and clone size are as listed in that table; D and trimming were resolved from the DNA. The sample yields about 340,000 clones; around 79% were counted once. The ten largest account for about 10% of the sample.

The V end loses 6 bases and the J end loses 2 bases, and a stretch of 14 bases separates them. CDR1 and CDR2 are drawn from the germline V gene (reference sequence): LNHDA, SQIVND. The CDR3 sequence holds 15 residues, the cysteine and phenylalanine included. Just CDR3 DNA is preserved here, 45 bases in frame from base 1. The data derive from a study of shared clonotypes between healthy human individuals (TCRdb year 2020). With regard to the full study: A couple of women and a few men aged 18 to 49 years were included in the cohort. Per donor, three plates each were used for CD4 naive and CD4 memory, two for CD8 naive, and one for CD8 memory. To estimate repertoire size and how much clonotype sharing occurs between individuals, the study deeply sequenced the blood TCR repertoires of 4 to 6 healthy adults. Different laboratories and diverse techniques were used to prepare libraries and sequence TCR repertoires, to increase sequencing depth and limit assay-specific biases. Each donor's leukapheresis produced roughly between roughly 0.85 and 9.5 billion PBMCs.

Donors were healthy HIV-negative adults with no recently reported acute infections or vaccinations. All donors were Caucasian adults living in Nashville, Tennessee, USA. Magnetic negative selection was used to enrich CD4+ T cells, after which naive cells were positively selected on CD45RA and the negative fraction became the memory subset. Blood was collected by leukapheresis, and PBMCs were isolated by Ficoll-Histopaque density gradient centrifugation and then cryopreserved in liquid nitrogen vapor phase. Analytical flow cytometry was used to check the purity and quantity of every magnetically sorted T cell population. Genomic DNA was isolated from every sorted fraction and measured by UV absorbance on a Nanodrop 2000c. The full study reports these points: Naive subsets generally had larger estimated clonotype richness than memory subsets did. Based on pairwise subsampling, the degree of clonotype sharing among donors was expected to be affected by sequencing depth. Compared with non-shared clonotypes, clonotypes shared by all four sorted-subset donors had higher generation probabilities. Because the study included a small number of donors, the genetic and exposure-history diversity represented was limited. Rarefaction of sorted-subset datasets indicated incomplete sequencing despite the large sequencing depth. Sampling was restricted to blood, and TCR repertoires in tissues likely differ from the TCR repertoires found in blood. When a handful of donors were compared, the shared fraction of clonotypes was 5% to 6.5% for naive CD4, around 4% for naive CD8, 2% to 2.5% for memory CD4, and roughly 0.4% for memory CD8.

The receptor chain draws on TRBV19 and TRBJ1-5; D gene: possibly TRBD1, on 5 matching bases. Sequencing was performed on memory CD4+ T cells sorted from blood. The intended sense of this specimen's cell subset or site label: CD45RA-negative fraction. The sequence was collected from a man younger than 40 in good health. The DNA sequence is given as TGTGCCAGTAGCTTGGGGGGAGGGGGCAATCAGCCCCAGCATTTT. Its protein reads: CASSLGGGGNQPQHF. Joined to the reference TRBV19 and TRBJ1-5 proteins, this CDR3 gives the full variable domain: DGGITQSPKYLFRKEGQNVTLSCEQNLNHDAMYWYRQDPGQGLRLIYYSQIVNDFQKGDIAEGYSVSREKKESFPLTVTSAQKNPTAFYLCASSLGGGGNQPQHFGDGTRLSIL.